This TCR beta chain comes out of a study of blood T cell repertoires in COVID-19. Across the study: In each case, the material was cDNA or gDNA derived from T cells, B-cell-depleted T cells, or PBMCs.

This CDR3 region has 15 residues. Deletions cut 1 base from V and 10 bases from J, with 19 bases between. The germline V gene has CDR1 LGHNT and CDR2 FRNRAP. How the authors handled the data: Amplification of reference gene primers was used by the study to estimate nucleated cell counts. The data were produced by immunoSEQ multiplex PCR, yet TCRdb's version contains in-frame clones alone and is incomplete. The D gene and trimming were derived from the DNA, and the V and J assignments and clone size from that table. This table has around 330,000 clones, more than 90% appearing once. Specimen: PBMCs or T cells enriched from blood (not recorded which). The receptor comes from a man in his 60s who had recovered from COVID-19. This chain joins TRBV12-5 and TRBJ1-1; tentatively, D is TRBD1 (6 bases). The CDR3, as DNA: TGTGCTAGTGGTTTGGCTTCGGGCCGGAGGGGGGGAGCTTTCTTT. Its translation is CASGLASGRRGGAFF.